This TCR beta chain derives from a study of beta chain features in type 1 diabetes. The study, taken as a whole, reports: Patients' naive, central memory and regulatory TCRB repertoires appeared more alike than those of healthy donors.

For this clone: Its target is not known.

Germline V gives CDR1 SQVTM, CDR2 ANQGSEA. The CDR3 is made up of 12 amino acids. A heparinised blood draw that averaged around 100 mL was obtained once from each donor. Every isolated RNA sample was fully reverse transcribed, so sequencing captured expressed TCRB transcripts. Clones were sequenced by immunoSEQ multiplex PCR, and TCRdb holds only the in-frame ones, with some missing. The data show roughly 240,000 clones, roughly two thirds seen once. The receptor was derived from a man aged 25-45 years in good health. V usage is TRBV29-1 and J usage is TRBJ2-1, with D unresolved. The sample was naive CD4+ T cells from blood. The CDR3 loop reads CSATSSYNEQFF. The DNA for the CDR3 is TGCAGTGCAACCAGCTCCTACAATGAGCAGTTCTTC.